The rows below give T cell receptor beta chains drawn from one sample of a study of multiple sclerosis patients with progressive multifocal leukoencephalopathy. The data were produced by immunoSEQ multiplex PCR, yet TCRdb's version contains in-frame clones alone and is incomplete. Of under 35,000 clones listed, around 93% are singletons. Sequences were obtained from PBMCs. The receptors shown here come from a man under 40 with multiple sclerosis. The CDR3 runs from the conserved cysteine through the conserved F or W. The order of the fields is V gene, clone size, J gene, D gene, CDR3 DNA, CDR3 protein. A D gene is named only where the DNA matches it firmly. Rows give clone size only sometimes, using once, few, many, or a class for an expanded clone.

>TRBV4-1|-|TRBJ2-3|-
TGCGCCAGCAGCCAAGTCGTTACAGATACGCAGTATTTT
CASSQVVTDTQYF
>TRBV11-3|-|TRBJ1-1|TRBD1
TGTGCCAGCAGCTTTGAGGCAGGGGGCACTGAAGCTTTCTTT
CASSFEAGGTEAFF
>TRBV27|-|TRBJ2-7|TRBD1
TGTGCCAGCAGTTATAACAGGGGTCTCTCCTACGAGCAGTACTTC
CASSYNRGLSYEQYF
>TRBV29-1|-|TRBJ2-1|TRBD2
TGCAGCGTTCTCGGGACTAGCGGAAATGAGCAGTTCTTC
CSVLGTSGNEQFF
>TRBV4-2|-|TRBJ2-3|TRBD2
TGTGCCAGCAGCCAACCGACTAGCGGGAGCACAGATACGCAGTATTTT
CASSQPTSGSTDTQYF
>TRBV5-1|-|TRBJ2-5|-
TGCGCCAGCAGCGCAGCGTCTGCTACAACAGAGACCCAGTACTTC
CASSAASATTETQYF
>TRBV27|-|TRBJ1-1|-
TGTGCCAGCAGTGTGAACGGCCTGAACACTGAAGCTTTCTTT
CASSVNGLNTEAFF
>TRBV5-1|-|TRBJ2-3|TRBD2
TGCGCCAGCAGCTCGGGACTAGCGGGAGGAGGGAGAGATACGCAGTATTTT
CASSSGLAGGGRDTQYF
>TRBV4-3|-|TRBJ2-1|TRBD2
TGCGCCAGCAGCCAAGATAGGGCTAGCGGGTACTACAATGAGCAGTTCTTC
CASSQDRASGYYNEQFF
>TRBV7-3|-|TRBJ2-2|-
TGTGCCAGCGGCTTACGGGCCGGGGAGCTGTTTTTT
CASGLRAGELFF
>TRBV7-6|-|TRBJ2-1|-
TGTGCCAGCAGCCCTTCCGGGGGCTCCTACAATGAGCAGTTCTTC
CASSPSGGSYNEQFF
>TRBV30|-|TRBJ1-2|-
TGTGCCTGGAGTGTACTTGGTGGAGGCAGGGCCCTGGTGTATGGCTACACCTTC
CAWSVLGGGRALVYGYTF
>TRBV10-2|-|TRBJ2-3|-
TGCGCCAGCAGTGAAAGGCGGGGAGGTACGCAGTATTTT
CASSERRGGTQYF
>TRBV11-3|-|TRBJ2-5|-
TGTGCCAGCAGCTTAGCCGGGGGAGAGACCCAGTACTTC
CASSLAGGETQYF
>TRBV29-1|-|TRBJ2-7|-
TGCAGCGTTTGGTCCAGGACCCCCTACGAGCAGTACTTC
CSVWSRTPYEQYF
>TRBV7-9|once|TRBJ2-1|-
TGTGCCAGCAGCGCCTACTTACTAGCTACGAATGAGCAGTTCTTC
CASSAYLLATNEQFF
>TRBV19|-|TRBJ2-1|-
TGTGCCAGTAGTCCTACTCCCTTATACAATGAGCAGTTCTTC
CASSPTPLYNEQFF
>TRBV19|-|TRBJ1-5|-
TGTGCCAGTAGTAAGGGCGAATATAGCAATCAGCCCCAGCATTTT
CASSKGEYSNQPQHF
>TRBV5-6|-|TRBJ1-6|-
TGTGCCAGCAGCTCACAGGGATCTGATTCACCCCTCCACTTT
CASSSQGSDSPLHF
>TRBV6-1|-|TRBJ2-7|TRBD1
TGTGCCAGCAGTGGGGGGACAGCAACCTACGAGCAGTACTTC
CASSGGTATYEQYF
>TRBV4-3|once|TRBJ1-5|-
TGCGCCAGCAGCCAAGATCTGCCTTCGGGGACCAATCAGCCCCAGCATTTT
CASSQDLPSGTNQPQHF
>TRBV4-3|-|TRBJ2-1|TRBD1
TGCGCCAGCAGCCAAGATACAGGGGTGGGCAATGAGCAGTTCTTC
CASSQDTGVGNEQFF
>TRBV9|-|TRBJ2-3|TRBD2
TGTGCCAGCAGCGTAGGGGCACTAGCGAGAGATACGCAGTATTTT
CASSVGALARDTQYF
>TRBV12-5|-|TRBJ2-1|-
TGTGCTAGTGGTTTGGGGACTATCTATCCTGAGCAGTTCTTC
CASGLGTIYPEQFF
>TRBV5-4|-|TRBJ1-1|-
TGTGCCAGCAGCTTAGGGTCCGGGGTGAACACTGAAGCTTTCTTT
CASSLGSGVNTEAFF
>TRBV20-1|-|TRBJ2-1|-
TGCAGTGCTAGTGGCGTCAATGAGCAGTTCTTC
CSASGVNEQFF
>TRBV19|-|TRBJ1-4|-
TGTGCCAGTAGTATATCCTCAACTAATGAAAAACTGTTTTTT
CASSISSTNEKLFF
>TRBV7-6|-|TRBJ2-3|-
TGTGCCAGCAGCTTTACAGTCACAGATACGCAGTATTTT
CASSFTVTDTQYF
>TRBV19|-|TRBJ2-1|-
TGTGCCAGTAGTATTTATCCCTCCTACAATGAGCAGTTCTTC
CASSIYPSYNEQFF
>TRBV18|-|TRBJ1-1|TRBD1
TGTGCCAGCTCACCGCGCACATTAAAGACAGGGGAGACTGAAGCTTTCTTT
CASSPRTLKTGETEAFF
>TRBV5-1|-|TRBJ2-6|-
TGCGCCAGCAGCTTGGGCGGCTCTGGGGCCAACGTCCTGACTTTC
CASSLGGSGANVLTF